This TCR beta chain derives from a study of OX40 agonist ivuxolimab in advanced cancers. Note on this clone: Its antigen is as yet unknown.

Findings of the study overall: Among the lowest levels of clonal expansion were found in partial responders at 0.1-3.0 mg/kg.

Clones were read by immunoSEQ multiplex PCR, and TCRdb kept only the in-frame ones, dropping some. The data show 80,000 to 95,000 clones, under 95% seen once. The J segment lost 1 base and the V segment lost 6 bases, leaving 5 bases of the junction unmatched. The CDR3 runs to 15 residues. Per the germline V gene, CDR1 is WSHSY and CDR2 is SAAADI. The clonotype comes from an adult with an advanced solid tumor such as melanoma, head and neck, liver or kidney cancer. The input for sequencing was CD4+ or CD8+ T cells sorted from blood, taken in a trial of the OX40 agonist ivuxolimab. V is TRBV10-2 and J is TRBJ2-3, with 9 bases matching TRBD1. Here the CDR3 DNA reads TGCGCCAGCAGACAGGGGGCGGTGGGCACAGATACGCAGTATTTT. Amino acid sequence: CASRQGAVGTDTQYF.